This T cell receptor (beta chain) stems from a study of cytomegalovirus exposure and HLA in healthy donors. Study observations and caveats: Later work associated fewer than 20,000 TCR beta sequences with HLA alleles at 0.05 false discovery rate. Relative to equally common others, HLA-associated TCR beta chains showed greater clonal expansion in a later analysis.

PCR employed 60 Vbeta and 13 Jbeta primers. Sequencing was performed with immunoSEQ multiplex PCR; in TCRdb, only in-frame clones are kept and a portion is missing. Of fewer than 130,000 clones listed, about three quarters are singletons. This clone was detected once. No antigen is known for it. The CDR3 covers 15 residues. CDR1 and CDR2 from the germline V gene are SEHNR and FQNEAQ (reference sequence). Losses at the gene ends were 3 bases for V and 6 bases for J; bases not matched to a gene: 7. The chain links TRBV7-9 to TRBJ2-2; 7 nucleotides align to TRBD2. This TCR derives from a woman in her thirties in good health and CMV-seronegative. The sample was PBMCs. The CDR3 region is CASSFSAGDSGELFF. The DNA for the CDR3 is TGTGCCAGCAGCTTTTCTGCGGGGGATTCCGGGGAGCTGTTTTTT.